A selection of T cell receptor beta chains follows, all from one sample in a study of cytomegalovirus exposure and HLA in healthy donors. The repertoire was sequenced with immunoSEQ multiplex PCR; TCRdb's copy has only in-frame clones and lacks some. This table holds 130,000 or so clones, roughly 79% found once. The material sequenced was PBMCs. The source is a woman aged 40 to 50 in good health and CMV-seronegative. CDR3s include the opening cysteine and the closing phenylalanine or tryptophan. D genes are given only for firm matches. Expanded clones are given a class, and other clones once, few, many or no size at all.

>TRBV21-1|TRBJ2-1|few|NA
TGTGCCAGCAGCATCCCGGGACAGCGTTTGAATGAGCAGTTCTTC
CASSIPGQRLNEQFF
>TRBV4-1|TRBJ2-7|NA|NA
TGCGCCAGCAGCCAAGTGCTAGCAGGCGGCTACGAGCAGTACTTC
CASSQVLAGGYEQYF
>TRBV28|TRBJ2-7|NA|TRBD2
TGTGCCAGCAGTTTGGTGACTAGCGGACCCTACGAGCAGTACTTC
CASSLVTSGPYEQYF
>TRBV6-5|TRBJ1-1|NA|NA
TGTGCCAGCAGGTTATCCGTAGGAGGCACTGAAGCTTTCTTT
CASRLSVGGTEAFF
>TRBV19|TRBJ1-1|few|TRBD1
TGTGCCAGTAGTTTCTACAGGGGATCTGAAGCTTTCTTT
CASSFYRGSEAFF
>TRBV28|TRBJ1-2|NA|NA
TGTGCCAGCAGTACCCTAAATGGCTACACCTTC
CASSTLNGYTF
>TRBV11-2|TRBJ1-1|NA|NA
TGTGCCAGCAGCTTCCCCGGACATTTGGCTGAAGCTTTCTTT
CASSFPGHLAEAFF
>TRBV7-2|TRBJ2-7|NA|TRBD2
TGTGCCAGCAGCTTCAATAGCGGGAGGCGCTACGAGCAGTACTTC
CASSFNSGRRYEQYF
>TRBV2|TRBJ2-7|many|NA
TGTGCCAGCACGGCAGGGGTAACCTACGAGCAGTACTTC
CASTAGVTYEQYF
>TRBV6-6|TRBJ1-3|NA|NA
TGTGCCAGCAGCCAAAAGCTGCGTGCCTCTGGAAACACCATATATTTT
CASSQKLRASGNTIYF
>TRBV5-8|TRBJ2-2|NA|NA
TGTGCCAGCAGGCCGCCGACAGGCCTTAACACCGGGGAGCTGTTTTTT
CASRPPTGLNTGELFF
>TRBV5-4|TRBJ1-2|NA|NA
TGTGCCAGCAGCTTGTTTCGGGGTGCCGTCTATGGCTACACCTTC
CASSLFRGAVYGYTF
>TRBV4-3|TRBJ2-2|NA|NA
TGCGCCAGCAGCCACACGAAACTGACCGGGGAGCTGTTTTTT
CASSHTKLTGELFF
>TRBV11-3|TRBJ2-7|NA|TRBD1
TGTGCCAGCAGCCAGGGACAGTCCTACGAGCAGTACTTC
CASSQGQSYEQYF
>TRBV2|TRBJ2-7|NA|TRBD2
TGTGCCAGCAGTCCCCCTAGCGGGAGGGTCTCCTACGAGCAGTACTTC
CASSPPSGRVSYEQYF
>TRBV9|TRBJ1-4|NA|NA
TGTGCCAGCAGCGTAGATTACGGGGAAAAACTGTTTTTT
CASSVDYGEKLFF
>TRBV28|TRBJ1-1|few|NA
TGTGCCAGCAGCCCTCTTCCCACTTCGGCTTTCTTT
CASSPLPTSAFF
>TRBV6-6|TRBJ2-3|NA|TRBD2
TGTGCCAGCAGCCGATCACTAGCGGGAAGGGCAGATACGCAGTATTTT
CASSRSLAGRADTQYF
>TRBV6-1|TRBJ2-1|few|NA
TGTGCCAGCAGTGAAGAACCGGGACTTGTAGAGCAGTTCTTC
CASSEEPGLVEQFF
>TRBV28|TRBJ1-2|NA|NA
TGTGCCAGCACCGCGGGCAGCCTGATAGCTAACTATGGCTACACCTTC
CASTAGSLIANYGYTF
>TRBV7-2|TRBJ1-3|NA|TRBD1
TGTGCCAGCAGCTCGGACAGGGGATCTGGAAACACCATATATTTT
CASSSDRGSGNTIYF
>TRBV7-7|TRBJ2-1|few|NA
TGTGCCAGCAGCTTAGTAGCCGCCGGGGGCAATGAGCAGTTCTTC
CASSLVAAGGNEQFF
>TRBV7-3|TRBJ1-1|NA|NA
TGTGCCAGCAGCTTAAGAGGGAGGGATCAAGACACTGAAGCTTTCTTT
CASSLRGRDQDTEAFF
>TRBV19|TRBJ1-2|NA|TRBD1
TGTGCCAGTAGTGCGGACAGGGGGCACTATGGCTACACCTTC
CASSADRGHYGYTF
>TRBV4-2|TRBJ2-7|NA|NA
TGTGCCAGCAGCCATGCTGCAACCCGGGACTCAGGTTACGAGCAGTACTTC
CASSHAATRDSGYEQYF
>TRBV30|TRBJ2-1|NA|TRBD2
TGTGCCTGGAGTCTAGGACTAGTGTCGGGCAATGAGCAGTTCTTC
CAWSLGLVSGNEQFF
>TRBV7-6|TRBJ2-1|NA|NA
TGTGCCAGCAGCACTTCAGGGAGGAATGAGCAGTTCTTC
CASSTSGRNEQFF
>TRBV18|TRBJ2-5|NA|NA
TGTGCCAGCTCATATGGGCTTCAAGAGACCCAGTACTTC
CASSYGLQETQYF
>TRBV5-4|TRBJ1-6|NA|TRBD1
TGTGCCAGCAGCTTGGTAGCAGGACAGGCGGGTTCACCCCTCCACTTT
CASSLVAGQAGSPLHF
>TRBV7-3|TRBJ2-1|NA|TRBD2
TGTGCCAGCAGCCCTTTTAGGGGGGCTAGCGGGTACAATGAGCAGTTCTTC
CASSPFRGASGYNEQFF
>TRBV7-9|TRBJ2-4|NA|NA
TGTTCCAGCAACCCGCCTAGCTTGTTAGCCAAAAACATTCAGTACTTC
CSSNPPSLLAKNIQYF
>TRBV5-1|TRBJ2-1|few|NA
TGCGCCAGCAGCTTGGTCGCGACCTACAATGAGCAGTTCTTC
CASSLVATYNEQFF
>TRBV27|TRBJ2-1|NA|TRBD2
TGTGCCAGCAGTTCTCCTCGCGGGAGGTCTTACAATGAGCAGTTCTTC
CASSSPRGRSYNEQFF
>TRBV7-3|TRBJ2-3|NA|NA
TGTGCCAGCAGCTTTATGAGCACCACTCCTGGTTCGGATACGCAGTATTTT
CASSFMSTTPGSDTQYF
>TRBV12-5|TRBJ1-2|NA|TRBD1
TGTGCTAGTGGTTTGTCCGGGACAGGGGTGGGTGGCTACACCTTC
CASGLSGTGVGGYTF
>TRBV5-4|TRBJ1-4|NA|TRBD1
TGTGCCAGCAGCGGACAGGGGGGTGAAAAACTGTTTTTT
CASSGQGGEKLFF
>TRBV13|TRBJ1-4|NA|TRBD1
TGTGCCAGCAGCTCCCGCCGGGACAGGGGTGCTAATGAAAAACTGTTTTTT
CASSSRRDRGANEKLFF
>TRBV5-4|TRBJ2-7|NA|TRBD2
TGTGCCAGCAGCCGAGGGGCTAGCGGGAGACCTTACGAGCAGTACTTC
CASSRGASGRPYEQYF
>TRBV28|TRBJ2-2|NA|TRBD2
TGTGCCAGCAGGACGGGACTAGCGGGCCACACCGGGGAGCTGTTTTTT
CASRTGLAGHTGELFF
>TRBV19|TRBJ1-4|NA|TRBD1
TGTGCCAGCAGACAGGGCCGTAATGAAAAACTGTTTTTT
CASRQGRNEKLFF
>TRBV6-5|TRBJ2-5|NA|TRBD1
TGTGCCAGCAGTTATGGGACAGGGGAATGGGAGACCCAGTACTTC
CASSYGTGEWETQYF
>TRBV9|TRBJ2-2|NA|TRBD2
TGTGCCAGCAGCGTAGGGGTAGCGGGCACCGGGGAGCTGTTTTTT
CASSVGVAGTGELFF
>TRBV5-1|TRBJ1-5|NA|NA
TGCGCCAGCAGCCCTCGGGGGGCGCCGGGTCAGCCCCAGCATTTT
CASSPRGAPGQPQHF
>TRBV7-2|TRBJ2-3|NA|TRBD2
TGTGCCAGCAGCTTAAGACTAGCGGGAGGGCCCGATACGCAGTATTTT
CASSLRLAGGPDTQYF
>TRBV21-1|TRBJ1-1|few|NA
TGTGCCAGCAGCATTGGCCAGGGCACTGAAGCTTTCTTT
CASSIGQGTEAFF
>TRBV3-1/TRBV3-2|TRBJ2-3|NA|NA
TGTGCCAGCAGCCAAGTGAGGTATTTT
CASSQVRYF